This T cell receptor beta chain is drawn from a study of OX40 agonist ivuxolimab in advanced cancers. Here immunoSEQ multiplex PCR was the method, and the copy in TCRdb shows in-frame clones only, minus some. The sample comprises about 80,000 clones, around 87% of which are singletons, and 5.5% to 6.5% rests with the top ten. CDR1 is SGDLS and CDR2 is YYNGEE in the germline V gene. This CDR3 has 15 residues. V was trimmed by 3 bases and J by 0 bases, leaving 12 bases between them. This clone has more than one count but fewer than ten. The sequencing used CD4+ or CD8+ T cells sorted from blood, collected in a trial of the OX40 agonist ivuxolimab. The genes are TRBV9 and TRBJ1-2; D perhaps matches TRBD1 (5 bases). The sequence was collected from an adult with an advanced solid tumor such as melanoma, head and neck, liver or kidney cancer. The CDR3 coding sequence is TGTGCCAGCAGCGCAGGGACCGGCCCTAACTATGGCTACACCTTC. Its protein product is CASSAGTGPNYGYTF.